This entry lists 22 T cell receptor beta chains sequenced from one sample in a study of OX40 agonist ivuxolimab in advanced cancers. The method was immunoSEQ multiplex PCR; TCRdb's version includes in-frame clones alone and lacks a portion of them. The sample includes about 40,000 clones, about 81% seen only once; the top ten take roughly 2.7%. The sample here was CD4+ or CD8+ T cells sorted from blood, taken in a trial of the OX40 agonist ivuxolimab. All receptors derive from an adult with an advanced solid tumor such as melanoma, head and neck, liver or kidney cancer.

The chain couples TRBV4-3 to TRBJ2-1; D perhaps matches TRBD1 (5 bases). Deletions cut 1 base from V and 9 bases from J, with 16 bases between. Germline-derived CDR1 and CDR2 are LGHNA and YSLEER. This CDR3 is built from 15 residues. The CDR3 nucleotides are TGCGCCAGCAGCCAAGTTGCCCTAGGGGCCGGTGAGCAGTTCTTC. Its translation: CASSQVALGAGEQFF.

This sequence joins TRBV4-3 and TRBJ1-5; no definite D call. This CDR3 has 14 residues. From germline, CDR1 is LGHNA and CDR2 YSLEER. Trimming shortened V by 0 bases and J by 9 bases, and 12 bases separated the two germline ends. CDR3 bases: TGCGCCAGCAGCCAAGATCTCGGTGGTTGGCCCCAGCATTTT. It encodes CASSQDLGGWPQHF.

This clone was recorded a few times. The V and J genes are TRBV5-1 and TRBJ1-1; 7 nucleotides agree with TRBD1. The CDR3 is 13 amino acids. J was trimmed by 4 bases and V by 5 bases; bases with no gene match: 5. Germline V gives CDR1 SGHRS, CDR2 YFSETQ. The CDR3 here is CASRVSGGTEAFF. In DNA form, the CDR3 reads TGCGCCAGCAGGGTTTCAGGGGGCACTGAAGCTTTCTTT.

The chain joins TRBV7-9 to TRBJ2-1, with 9 bases identical to TRBD2. This CDR3 is 17 amino acids long. V lost 6 bases to trimming and J lost 7 bases; unmatched junction nucleotides: 16. Germline assignment: CDR1 SEHNR and CDR2 FQNEAQ (reference sequence). The DNA of the CDR3 is TGTGCCAGCAGATATGATAGCGGGAGAGGTAGGGGAAATGAGCAGTTCTTC. Protein product: CASRYDSGRGRGNEQFF. Based on the CDR3 plus reference TRBV7-9 and TRBJ2-1, the full variable domain is DTGVSQNPRHKITKRGQNVTFRCDPISEHNRLYWYRQTLGQGPEFLTYFQNEAQLEKSRLLSDRFSAERPKGSFSTLEIQRTEQGDSAMYLCASRYDSGRGRGNEQFFGPGTRLTVL.

Concerning this clone: The same CDR3 also results from other DNA sequences found in this sample. The chain combines TRBV11-2 with TRBJ2-3, with TRBD1 as a possible D gene (6 bases). Germline V gives CDR1 SGHAT, CDR2 FQNNGV. Trimming took off 1 base at V and 1 base at J, with 6 bases between the two ends. The CDR3 consists of 14 residues. The DNA of the CDR3 is TGTGCCAGCAGCTTAGGGACAGGCACAGATACGCAGTATTTT. This gives the protein CASSLGTGTDTQYF.

With regard to this clone: This specimen includes other DNA sequences encoding the same CDR3. This chain joins TRBV5-1 and TRBJ2-6; maybe TRBD1 (5 bases). The CDR3 runs to 15 residues. The V and J ends lost 0 bases and 1 base respectively, with 5 bases between them. The V gene's germline CDR1 is SGHRS and CDR2 YFSETQ. CDR3 sequence: CASSLGQSGANVLTF. The CDR3 nucleotides read TGCGCCAGCAGCTTGGGACAGTCTGGGGCCAACGTCCTGACTTTC.

The V gene is TRBV6-1, the J gene TRBJ2-7; 7 bases line up with TRBD2. The V gene's germline CDR1 is MNHNS and CDR2 SASEGT. V trimming: 0 bases; J trimming: 3 bases; junction bases outside the gene matches: 2. This CDR3 has 14 residues. CDR3 sequence reads: CASSEAGGGYEQYV. DNA for the CDR3: TGTGCCAGCAGTGAAGCGGGGGGGGGCTACGAGCAGTACGTC.

The V and J genes are TRBV4-2 and TRBJ2-3; D remains ambiguous. V was cut by 0 bases and J by 3 bases, with 10 bases left in between. This CDR3 is built from 15 residues. Looked up from germline, CDR1 is LGHNA and CDR2 is YNFKEQ. The CDR3 here is CASSQDPISTDTQYF. The CDR3 DNA sequence: TGTGCCAGCAGCCAAGATCCTATCTCAACAGATACGCAGTATTTT.

The chain combines TRBV7-2 with TRBJ1-1; possibly TRBD1 for D (6 bases). The CDR3 totals 14 residues. Between the trimmed V and J ends, which lost 3 bases and 4 bases, there was a span of 12 bases. Looked up from germline, CDR1 is SGHTA and CDR2 is FQGNSA. CDR3 coding DNA: TGTGCCAGCAGCTTCGGAGGGGGGGGCACTGAAGCTTTCTTT. Translation: CASSFGGGGTEAFF.

This clone was recorded a few times. The chain recombines TRBV5-6 with TRBJ2-7, with 7 bases fitting TRBD1. This CDR3 spans 14 amino acids. CDR1 and CDR2 from the germline V gene are SGHDT and YYEEEE. V gave up 4 bases and J gave up 5 bases; unmatched junction bases: 9. The CDR3 reads CASSSLTGDDEQYF. In nucleotides, the CDR3 is TGTGCCAGCAGCAGTCTTACAGGGGACGACGAGCAGTACTTC.

The V and J genes are TRBV7-2 and TRBJ2-1; 12 positions agree with TRBD2. V shed 8 bases and J 9 bases; nucleotides not matched to a gene: 11. This CDR3 is built from 15 residues. The germline V gene encodes CDR1 SGHTA and CDR2 FQGNSA. CDR3 in amino acids: CASLDVTSGSGEQFF. In DNA form, the CDR3 reads TGTGCCAGCCTGGATGTGACTAGCGGGAGTGGTGAGCAGTTCTTC.

This chain links TRBV18 with TRBJ2-4; D possibly corresponds to TRBD2 (7 bases). Trimming removed 0 bases from V and 0 bases from J, with 12 bases in between. Germline V CDR1 and CDR2: KGHSH, LQKENI. The CDR3 runs to 17 residues. Here the CDR3 reads CASSPPGGHRAKNIQYF. The CDR3 region has the DNA TGTGCCAGCTCACCACCCGGGGGGCACAGAGCCAAAAACATTCAGTACTTC.

This clone has a handful of counts. The J gene is TRBJ1-2, the V gene TRBV25-1; D is undetermined. V dropped 4 bases and J dropped 2 bases, with 8 bases sitting between them. From germline, CDR1 is MGHDK and CDR2 SYGVNS. The CDR3 is 13 amino acids. The chain's CDR3 is CASSGAWNYGYTF. The CDR3 nucleotides read TGTGCCAGCAGTGGCGCTTGGAACTATGGCTACACCTTC.

V and J are TRBV6-6 and TRBJ2-7, with D possibly being TRBD2 (5 bases). The CDR3 loop spans 13 amino acids. V was shortened by 5 bases and J by 4 bases, with 12 bases between the two germline ends. Germline values: CDR1 MNHNY, CDR2 SVGAGI (reference sequence). The CDR3 region has the DNA TGTGCCAGCAGTCAGCGGACGAAATACGAGCAGTACGTC. Translating it yields CASSQRTKYEQYV.

This chain uses TRBV5-1 with TRBJ2-7; TRBD1 might be the D (6 bases). This CDR3 is built from 15 residues. Trimming took 4 bases from V and 4 from J, leaving 18 bases between them. From germline, CDR1 is SGHRS and CDR2 YFSETQ. The CDR3 protein is CASSRTVAERYEQYF. For the CDR3, the DNA is TGCGCCAGCAGCAGGACAGTCGCGGAAAGATACGAGCAGTACTTC.

The rearrangement links TRBV19 to TRBJ2-2, with 7 bases matching TRBD1. V dropped 5 bases and J dropped 6; count of bases not matched to a gene: 6. Germline V gene sequence: CDR1 LNHDA, CDR2 SQIVND (reference sequence). The CDR3 runs to 14 residues. CDR3 DNA: TGTGCCAGTAGTTCGACCGGGACAGCCGGGGAGCTGTTTTTT. The encoded protein is CASSSTGTAGELFF.

The J gene is TRBJ2-7, the V gene TRBV7-3; a possible D gene is TRBD1 (5 bases). Trimming stripped 1 base from V and 4 bases from J, with 14 bases between. Looked up from germline, CDR1 is SGHTA and CDR2 is FQGTGA. CDR3 size: 15 residues. The CDR3 is CASSLRQTTTYEQYV. As DNA, the CDR3 is TGTGCCAGCAGCTTAAGACAGACCACTACTTACGAGCAGTACGTC.

The chain combines TRBV4-3 with TRBJ1-1; possibly TRBD1 for D (6 bases). From germline, CDR1 is LGHNA and CDR2 YSLEER. V shed 1 base and J shed 4 bases, with 16 bases lying between them. The CDR3 consists of 16 residues. The CDR3 region has the DNA TGCGCCAGCAGCCAAGGGGACACAGAATGGGGCACTGAAGCTTTCTTT. Translation gives CASSQGDTEWGTEAFF.

This chain joins TRBV9 and TRBJ2-1, with 11 bases that match TRBD2. The CDR3 contains 15 residues. Germline-derived CDR1 and CDR2 are SGDLS and YYNGEE. The V and J ends lost 3 bases and 5 bases, in that order; junction bases with no gene match: 4. The CDR3 protein is CASSGLAGGDNEQFF. Written as DNA, the CDR3 is TGTGCCAGCAGCGGATTAGCGGGAGGGGACAATGAGCAGTTCTTC.

The gene calls are TRBV11-3 and TRBJ1-5; D ambiguous. The CDR3 extends over 13 amino acids. Germline assignment: CDR1 SGHNT and CDR2 YENEEA. The germline V and J ends were trimmed by 1 base and 10 bases, with 11 bases remaining between them. The CDR3 region has the DNA TGTGCCAGCAGCTTAGGTCCCCGCGATCCCCAGCATTTT. Translation gives CASSLGPRDPQHF.

V usage is TRBV7-2 and J usage is TRBJ2-5; D unclear. V was cut by 4 bases and J by 4 bases, with 10 bases left in between. Germline-derived CDR1 and CDR2 are SGHTA and FQGNSA. The CDR3 consists of 13 residues. CDR3 loop: CASSWLGLETQYF. CDR3 nucleotide sequence: TGTGCCAGCAGCTGGCTAGGTCTAGAGACCCAGTACTTC.

The chain carries TRBV15 and TRBJ2-1; 8 bases are a match to TRBD2. The J segment lost 1 base and the V segment lost 3 bases, leaving 8 bases of the junction unmatched. The germline gives CDR1 LNHNV, CDR2 YYDKDF (reference sequence). The CDR3 length is 17 residues. CDR3 DNA: TGTGCCACCAGCAGGCCCGCGGGAGGCCTTTCCTACAATGAGCAGTTCTTC. It translates to CATSRPAGGLSYNEQFF.